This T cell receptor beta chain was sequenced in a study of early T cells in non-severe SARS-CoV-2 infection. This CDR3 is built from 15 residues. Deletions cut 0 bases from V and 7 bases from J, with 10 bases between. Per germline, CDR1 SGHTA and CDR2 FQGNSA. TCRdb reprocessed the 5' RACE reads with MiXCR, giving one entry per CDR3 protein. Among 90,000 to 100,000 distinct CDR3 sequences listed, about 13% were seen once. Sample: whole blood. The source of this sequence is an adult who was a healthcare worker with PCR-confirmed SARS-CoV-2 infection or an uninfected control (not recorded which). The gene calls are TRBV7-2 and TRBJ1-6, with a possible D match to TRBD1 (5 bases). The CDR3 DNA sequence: TGTGCCAGCAGCTTAGCCGGGGGTGTAAATTCACCCCTCCACTTT. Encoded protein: CASSLAGGVNSPLHF.